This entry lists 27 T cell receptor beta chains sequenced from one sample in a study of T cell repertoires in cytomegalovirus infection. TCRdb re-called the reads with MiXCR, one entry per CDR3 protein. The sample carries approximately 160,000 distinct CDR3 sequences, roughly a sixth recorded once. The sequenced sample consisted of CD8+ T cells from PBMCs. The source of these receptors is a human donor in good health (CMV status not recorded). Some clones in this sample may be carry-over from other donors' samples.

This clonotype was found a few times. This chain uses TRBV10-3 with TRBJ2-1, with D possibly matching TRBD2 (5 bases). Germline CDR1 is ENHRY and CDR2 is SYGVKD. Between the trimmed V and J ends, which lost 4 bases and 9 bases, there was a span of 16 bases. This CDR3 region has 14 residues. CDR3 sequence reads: CAISGAGLRGEQFF. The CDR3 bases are TGTGCCATCAGTGGGGCCGGACTTCGGGGTGAGCAGTTCTTC.

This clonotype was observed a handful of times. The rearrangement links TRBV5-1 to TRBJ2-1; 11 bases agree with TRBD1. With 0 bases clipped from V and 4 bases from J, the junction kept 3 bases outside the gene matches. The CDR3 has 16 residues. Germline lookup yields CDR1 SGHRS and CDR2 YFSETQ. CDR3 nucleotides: TGCGCCAGCAGCTTGGGGACAGGGGGCCTTTACAATGAGCAGTTCTTC. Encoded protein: CASSLGTGGLYNEQFF.

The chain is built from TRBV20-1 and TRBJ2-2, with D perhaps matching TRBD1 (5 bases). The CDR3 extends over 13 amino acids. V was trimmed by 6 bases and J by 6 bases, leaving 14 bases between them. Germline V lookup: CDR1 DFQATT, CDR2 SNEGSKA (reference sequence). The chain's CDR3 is CSARALGAGELFF. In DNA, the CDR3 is TGCAGTGCCAGGGCGCTTGGCGCCGGGGAGCTGTTTTTT.

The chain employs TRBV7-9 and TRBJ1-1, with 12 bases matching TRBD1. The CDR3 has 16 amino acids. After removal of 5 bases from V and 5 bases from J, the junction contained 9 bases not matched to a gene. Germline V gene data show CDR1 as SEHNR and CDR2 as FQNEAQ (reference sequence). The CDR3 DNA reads TGTGCCAGCAGCCCACCGGGACAGGGGGCTGATACTGAAGCTTTCTTT. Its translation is CASSPPGQGADTEAFF.

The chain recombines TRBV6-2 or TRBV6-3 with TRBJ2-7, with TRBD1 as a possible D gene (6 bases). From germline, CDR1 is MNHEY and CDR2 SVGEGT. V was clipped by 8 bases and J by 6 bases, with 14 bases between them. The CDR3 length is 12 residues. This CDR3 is CASGTGNPEQYF. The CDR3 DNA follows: TGTGCCAGCGGTACAGGGAATCCCGAGCAGTACTTC.

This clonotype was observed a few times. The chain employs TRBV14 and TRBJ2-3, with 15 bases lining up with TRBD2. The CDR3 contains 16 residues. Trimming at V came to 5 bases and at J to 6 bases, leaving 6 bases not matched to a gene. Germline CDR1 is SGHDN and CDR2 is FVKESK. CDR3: CASSGLAGGARDTQYF. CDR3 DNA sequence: TGTGCCAGCAGCGGACTAGCGGGGGGGGCCCGGGATACGCAGTATTTT. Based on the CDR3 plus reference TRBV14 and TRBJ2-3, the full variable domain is EAGVTQFPSHSVIEKGQTVTLRCDPISGHDNLYWYRRVMGKEIKFLLHFVKESKQDESGMPNNRFLAERTGGTYSTLKVQPAELEDSGVYFCASSGLAGGARDTQYFGPGTRLTVL.

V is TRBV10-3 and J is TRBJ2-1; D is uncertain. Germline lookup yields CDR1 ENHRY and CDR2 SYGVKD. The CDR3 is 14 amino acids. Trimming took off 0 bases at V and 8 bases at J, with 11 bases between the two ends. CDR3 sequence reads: CAISESTHIDEQFF. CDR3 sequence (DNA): TGTGCCATCAGTGAGTCGACCCACATCGATGAGCAGTTCTTC.

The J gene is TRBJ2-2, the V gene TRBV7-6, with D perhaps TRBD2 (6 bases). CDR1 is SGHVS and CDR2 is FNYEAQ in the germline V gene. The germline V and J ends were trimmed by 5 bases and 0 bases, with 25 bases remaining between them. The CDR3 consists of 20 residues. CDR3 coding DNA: TGTGCCAGCAGCGAAAGTGGGTGGAGCGGGCAGGGCGCGAACACCGGGGAGCTGTTTTTT. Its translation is CASSESGWSGQGANTGELFF.

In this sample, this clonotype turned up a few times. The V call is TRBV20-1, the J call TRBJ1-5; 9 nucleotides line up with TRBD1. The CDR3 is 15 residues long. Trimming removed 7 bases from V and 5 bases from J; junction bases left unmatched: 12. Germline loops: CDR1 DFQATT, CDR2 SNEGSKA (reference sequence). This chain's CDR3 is CSVEDRGDSYQPQHF. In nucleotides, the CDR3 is TGCAGTGTTGAGGACAGGGGAGACTCATATCAGCCCCAGCATTTT.

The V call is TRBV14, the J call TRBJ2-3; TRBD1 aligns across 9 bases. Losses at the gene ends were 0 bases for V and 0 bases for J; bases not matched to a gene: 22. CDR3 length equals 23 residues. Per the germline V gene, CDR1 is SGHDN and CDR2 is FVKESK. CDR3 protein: CASSQDRDRAPRRDLYSTDTQYF. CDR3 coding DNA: TGTGCCAGCAGCCAAGACCGGGACAGGGCCCCCCGAAGGGACTTGTACAGCACAGATACGCAGTATTTT.

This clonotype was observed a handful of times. The CDR3 DNA follows: TGTGCCAGCAGCTTAGGAAAGAACACCGGGGAGCTGTTTTTT. As protein: CASSLGKNTGELFF. The chain has TRBV7-6 and TRBJ2-2, with D unresolved. Germline V lookup: CDR1 SGHVS, CDR2 FNYEAQ. CDR3 length equals 14 residues. The V gene lost 1 base and the J gene lost 1 base, with 4 bases spanning the gap.

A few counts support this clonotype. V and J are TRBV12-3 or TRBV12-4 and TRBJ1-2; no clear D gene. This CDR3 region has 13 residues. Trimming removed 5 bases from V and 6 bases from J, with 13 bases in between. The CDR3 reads CASSPPGLNGYTF. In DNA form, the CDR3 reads TGTGCCAGCAGTCCACCGGGGTTAAATGGCTACACCTTC.

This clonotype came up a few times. DNA for the CDR3: TGTGCCAGCAGTTACTCTGACGAGCAGTACTTC. Translating it yields CASSYSDEQYF. This chain uses TRBV6-2 or TRBV6-3 with TRBJ2-7, with D unclear. CDR3 length: 11 amino acids. With 0 bases removed from V and 5 bases from J, the gap between germline ends came to 2 bases. CDR1 and CDR2 from the germline V gene are MNHEY and SVGEGT.

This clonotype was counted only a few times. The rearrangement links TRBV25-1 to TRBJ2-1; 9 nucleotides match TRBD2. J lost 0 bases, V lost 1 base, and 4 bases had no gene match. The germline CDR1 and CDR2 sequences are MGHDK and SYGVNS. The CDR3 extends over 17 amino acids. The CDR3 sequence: CASSELGSGSSYNEQFF. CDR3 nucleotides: TGTGCCAGCAGTGAATTGGGTAGCGGGAGCTCCTACAATGAGCAGTTCTTC.

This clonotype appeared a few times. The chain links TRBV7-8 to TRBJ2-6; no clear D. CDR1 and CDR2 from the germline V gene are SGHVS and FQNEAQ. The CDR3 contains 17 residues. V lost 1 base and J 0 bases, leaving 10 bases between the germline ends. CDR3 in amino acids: CASSLGFLGSGANVLTF. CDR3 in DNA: TGTGCCAGCAGCTTAGGATTTTTAGGCTCTGGGGCCAACGTCCTGACTTTC.

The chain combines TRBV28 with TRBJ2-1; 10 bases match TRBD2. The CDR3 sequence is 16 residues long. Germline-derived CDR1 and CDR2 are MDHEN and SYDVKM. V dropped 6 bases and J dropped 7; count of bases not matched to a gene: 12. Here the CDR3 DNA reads TGTGCCAGCAGCCTACGAAGCGGGAGGGGAGTTAATGAGCAGTTCTTC. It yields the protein CASSLRSGRGVNEQFF. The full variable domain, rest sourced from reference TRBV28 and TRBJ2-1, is DVKVTQSSRYLVKRTGEKVFLECVQDMDHENMFWYRQDPGLGLRLIYFSYDVKMKEKGDIPEGYSVSREKKERFSLILESASTNQTSMYLCASSLRSGRGVNEQFFGPGTRLTVL.

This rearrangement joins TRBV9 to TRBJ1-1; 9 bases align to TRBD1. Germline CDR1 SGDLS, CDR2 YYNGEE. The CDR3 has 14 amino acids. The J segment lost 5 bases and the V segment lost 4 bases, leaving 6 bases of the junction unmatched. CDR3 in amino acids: CASSFGQGKTEAFF. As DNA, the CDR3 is TGTGCCAGCAGCTTCGGACAGGGGAAAACTGAAGCTTTCTTT.

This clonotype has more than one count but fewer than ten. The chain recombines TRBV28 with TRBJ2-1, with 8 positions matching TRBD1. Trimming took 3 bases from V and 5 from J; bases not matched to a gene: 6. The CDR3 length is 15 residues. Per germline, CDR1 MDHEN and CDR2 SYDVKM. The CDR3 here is CASSFTQGVDNEQFF. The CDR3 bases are TGTGCCAGCAGTTTTACACAGGGGGTAGACAATGAGCAGTTCTTC.

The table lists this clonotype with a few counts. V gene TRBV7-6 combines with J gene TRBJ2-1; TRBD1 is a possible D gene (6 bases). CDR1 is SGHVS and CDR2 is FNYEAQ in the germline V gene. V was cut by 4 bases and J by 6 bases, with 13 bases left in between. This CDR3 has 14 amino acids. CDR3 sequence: CASSSSPGANEQFF. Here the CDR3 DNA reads TGTGCCAGCAGCTCCAGCCCAGGGGCCAATGAGCAGTTCTTC.

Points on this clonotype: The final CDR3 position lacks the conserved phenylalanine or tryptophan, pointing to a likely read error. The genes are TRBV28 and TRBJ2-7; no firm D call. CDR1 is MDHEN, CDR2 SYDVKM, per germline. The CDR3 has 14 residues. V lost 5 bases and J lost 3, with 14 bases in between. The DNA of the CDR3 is TGTGCCAGCAGTCCTAATATTAGAGTCTACGAGCAGTACTTA. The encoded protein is CASSPNIRVYEQYL.

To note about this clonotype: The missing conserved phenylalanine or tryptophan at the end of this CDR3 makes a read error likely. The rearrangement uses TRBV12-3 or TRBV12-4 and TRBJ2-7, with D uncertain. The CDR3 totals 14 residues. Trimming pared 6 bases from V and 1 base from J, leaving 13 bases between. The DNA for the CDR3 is TGTGCCAGCAGAAACTCCCGAGATTCCTACGAGCAGTACTAC. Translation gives CASRNSRDSYEQYY.

The CDR3 region has the DNA TGCAGCGTTGAGGGTACTAGGGGGACAGGGGATTACGAGCAGTACTTC. It yields the protein CSVEGTRGTGDYEQYF. V is TRBV29-1 and J is TRBJ2-7; 10 bases match TRBD1. Germline V gene sequence: CDR1 SQVTM, CDR2 ANQGSEA. The CDR3 spans 16 residues. J lost 4 bases, V lost 3 bases, and 12 bases had no gene match.

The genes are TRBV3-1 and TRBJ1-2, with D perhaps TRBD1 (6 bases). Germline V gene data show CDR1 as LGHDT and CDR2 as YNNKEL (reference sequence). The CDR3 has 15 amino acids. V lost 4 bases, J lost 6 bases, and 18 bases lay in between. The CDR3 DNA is TGTGCCAGCAGCCCAAGCCTACGGACAGTCGATGGCTACACCTTC. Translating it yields CASSPSLRTVDGYTF.

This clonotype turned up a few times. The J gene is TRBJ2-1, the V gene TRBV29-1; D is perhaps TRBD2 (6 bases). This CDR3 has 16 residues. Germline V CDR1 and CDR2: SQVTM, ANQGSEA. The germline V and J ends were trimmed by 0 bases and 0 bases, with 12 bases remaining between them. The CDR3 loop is CSVEDGDFLSYNEQFF. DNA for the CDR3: TGCAGCGTTGAAGACGGGGACTTCCTCTCCTACAATGAGCAGTTCTTC.

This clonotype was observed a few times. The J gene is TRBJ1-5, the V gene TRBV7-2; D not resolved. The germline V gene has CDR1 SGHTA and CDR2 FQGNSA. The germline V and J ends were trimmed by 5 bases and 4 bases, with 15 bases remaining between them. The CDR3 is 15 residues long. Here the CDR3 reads CASSLTFSPNQPQHF. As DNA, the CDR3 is TGTGCCAGCAGCCTGACTTTTTCCCCAAATCAGCCCCAGCATTTT. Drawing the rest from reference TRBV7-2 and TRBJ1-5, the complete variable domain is GAGVSQSPSNKVTEKGKDVELRCDPISGHTALYWYRQSLGQGLEFLIYFQGNSAPDKSGLPSDRFSAERTGGSVSTLTIQRTQQEDSAVYLCASSLTFSPNQPQHFGDGTRLSIL.

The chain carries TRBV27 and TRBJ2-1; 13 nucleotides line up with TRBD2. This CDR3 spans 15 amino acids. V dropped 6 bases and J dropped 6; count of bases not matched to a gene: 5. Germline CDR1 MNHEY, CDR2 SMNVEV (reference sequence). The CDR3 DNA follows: TGTGCCAGCAGACCGACTAGCGGGAGGTTCAATGAGCAGTTCTTC. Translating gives CASRPTSGRFNEQFF.

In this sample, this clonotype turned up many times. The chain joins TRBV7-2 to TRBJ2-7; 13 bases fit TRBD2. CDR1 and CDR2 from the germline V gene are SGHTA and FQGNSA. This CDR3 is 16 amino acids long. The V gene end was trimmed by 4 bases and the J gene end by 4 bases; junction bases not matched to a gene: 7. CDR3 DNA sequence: TGTGCCAGCAGCTACGGACTAGCGGGAGATCGGTACGAGCAGTACTTC. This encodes CASSYGLAGDRYEQYF. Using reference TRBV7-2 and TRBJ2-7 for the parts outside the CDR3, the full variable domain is GAGVSQSPSNKVTEKGKDVELRCDPISGHTALYWYRQSLGQGLEFLIYFQGNSAPDKSGLPSDRFSAERTGGSVSTLTIQRTQQEDSAVYLCASSYGLAGDRYEQYFGPGTRLTVT.